The rows below give T cell receptor beta chains drawn from one sample of a study of T cells in tuberculosis. Method: immunoSEQ multiplex PCR; TCRdb's copy keeps in-frame clones and lacks some. The data hold roughly 44,000 clones, with about 95% observed a single time. The specimen sequenced was PBMCs. These receptor sequences come from a donor aged 5-35 years with latent tuberculosis or without tuberculosis infection. CDR3s include the opening cysteine and the closing phenylalanine or tryptophan. D genes are given only for firm matches. Clone size is stated in some rows and not others, as once, few, many or a class when expanded.

CDR3nt	CDR3aa	abundance	d_gene	v_gene	j_gene
TGTGCCAGCAGCCAAGGGCGGCAGGGATATGGCTACACCTTC	CASSQGRQGYGYTF	.	.	TRBV14	TRBJ1-2
TGTGCCAGCTCACTTGGACTAGCGCCAGATACGCAGTATTTT	CASSLGLAPDTQYF	.	TRBD2	TRBV18	TRBJ2-3
TGTGCCAGCGGCCCCGGGACAGGGATCAATCAGCCCCAGCATTTT	CASGPGTGINQPQHF	.	TRBD1	TRBV6-1	TRBJ1-5
TGTGCCATCAGTGGGGGGGGGAATCACCTAAATACGCAGTATTTT	CAISGGGNHLNTQYF	.	TRBD2	TRBV10-3	TRBJ2-3
TGTGCCTGGAGTGAGTTGACAGGTCTGATTGGAAACACCATATATTTT	CAWSELTGLIGNTIYF	.	.	TRBV30	TRBJ1-3
TGTGCCAGCAGCCTTATCGGGGGGGCAGGCACAGATACGCAGTATTTT	CASSLIGGAGTDTQYF	.	TRBD2	TRBV4-2	TRBJ2-3
TGTGCCAGCTCACCATCATTCAACACTGAAGCTTTCTTT	CASSPSFNTEAFF	.	.	TRBV18	TRBJ1-1
TGTGCCAGTAGTACCACAGGGGGCACTGAAGCTTTCTTT	CASSTTGGTEAFF	.	TRBD1	TRBV19	TRBJ1-1
TGTGCCAGTAGTACCCATCCTAGGACAGGATTGAACACTGAAGCTTTCTTT	CASSTHPRTGLNTEAFF	.	TRBD1	TRBV19	TRBJ1-1
TGTGCCAGCAGTCCCGCGGGGGCATTTGTAAAACTGTTTTTT	CASSPAGAFVKLFF	.	.	TRBV6-6	TRBJ1-4
TGTGCCAGCAGTGAATGGCTAGAGGGGGTGGGGCAGCCCCAGCATTTT	CASSEWLEGVGQPQHF	.	.	TRBV2	TRBJ1-5
TGTGCCAGCAGCGAAGGGGACAGGAACACTGAAGCTTTCTTT	CASSEGDRNTEAFF	.	.	TRBV21-1	TRBJ1-1
TGTGCCAGCAGTACCCAAGCTAGCGGGAGAAGAAATGAGCAGTTCTTC	CASSTQASGRRNEQFF	.	TRBD2	TRBV6-6	TRBJ2-1
TGTGCCACCGTGGCGGGGGGAACTGAAGCTTTCTTT	CATVAGGTEAFF	.	.	TRBV19	TRBJ1-1
TGTGCCAGCAGCCCTGGACTAGCAGATGAGCAGTTCTTC	CASSPGLADEQFF	.	TRBD2	TRBV5-4	TRBJ2-1
TGTGCTAGTGGTTTGGTACTCTACGAGCAGTACTTC	CASGLVLYEQYF	.	.	TRBV12-5	TRBJ2-7
TGCAGCGTTGGCTCAGGATCACATTCCTACGAGCAGTACTTC	CSVGSGSHSYEQYF	once	.	TRBV29-1	TRBJ2-7
TGTGCCAGCAGCGTTGGACAGGCTCAAAATTCACCCCTCCACTTT	CASSVGQAQNSPLHF	.	TRBD1	TRBV7-8	TRBJ1-6
TGTGCCAGCAGTTTAGCGGGGGGCGGGAGATTCATGGGTGAGCAGTTCTTC	CASSLAGGGRFMGEQFF	.	TRBD2	TRBV27	TRBJ2-1
TGTGCCAGCAGTGAAACTCGGACTAGCGACTCCTACGAGCAGTACTTC	CASSETRTSDSYEQYF	.	TRBD2	TRBV2	TRBJ2-7
TGTGCCACCTCCGTACAGGGCATATCCTACAATGAGCAGTTCTTC	CATSVQGISYNEQFF	.	.	TRBV19	TRBJ2-1
TGTGCCAGCAGTTTAGGGACTAGCGGGAGTTTTGAGCAGTTCTTC	CASSLGTSGSFEQFF	.	TRBD2	TRBV27	TRBJ2-1
TGTGCCAGCAGCTTAGTGACAGGACAGGGGGCGGCCTACGAGCAGTACTTC	CASSLVTGQGAAYEQYF	once	TRBD1	TRBV7-2	TRBJ2-7
TGTGCCAGCAGCTTGGCCCTACGGAACACTGAAGCTTTCTTT	CASSLALRNTEAFF	.	.	TRBV5-6	TRBJ1-1